Presented here are 32 T cell receptor beta chains from one specimen sequenced in a study. TCRdb used MiXCR to reprocess the RT-PCR reads, holding one entry per CDR3 protein. The sample holds about 700,000 distinct CDR3 sequences, approximately 15% seen once. Sequenced material: memory CD4+ T cells from blood. These receptors originate from a female donor in good health, serving as a healthy control.

This chain links TRBV27 with TRBJ2-1; D possibly corresponds to TRBD1 (5 bases). The CDR3 loop spans 17 amino acids. V was shortened by 2 bases and J by 1 base, with 15 bases between the two germline ends. CDR1 and CDR2 from the germline V gene are MNHEY and SMNVEV (reference sequence). The CDR3 nucleotides read TGTGCCAGCAGTTTACATGGGGCCGATAGGTCCTACAATGAGCAGTTCTTC. It codes for CASSLHGADRSYNEQFF.

This clonotype was picked up many times. The chain links TRBV6-5 to TRBJ2-3; D ambiguous. The CDR3 consists of 13 residues. V was clipped by 5 bases and J by 2 bases, with 8 bases between them. Germline assignment: CDR1 MNHEY and CDR2 SVGAGI. CDR3 in amino acids: CASSTSYTDTQYF. The CDR3 DNA follows: TGTGCCAGCAGTACCTCCTACACAGATACGCAGTATTTT.

V usage is TRBV24-1 and J usage is TRBJ2-1; 7 positions agree with TRBD1. This CDR3 is built from 16 residues. After removal of 5 bases from V and 5 bases from J, the junction contained 11 bases not matched to a gene. CDR1 and CDR2 from the germline V gene are KGHDR and SFDVKD. The CDR3 bases are TGTGCCACCAGTGGCGTGGGACAGCTAGGTAACAATGAGCAGTTCTTC. Translated, it gives CATSGVGQLGNNEQFF.

This clonotype was found many times. The chain couples TRBV5-1 to TRBJ1-1; D ambiguous. The CDR3 totals 16 residues. CDR1 and CDR2 (germline): SGHRS, YFSETQ. Trimming pared 0 bases from V and 0 bases from J, leaving 12 bases between. The CDR3 sequence: CASSLGSGYVNTEAFF. CDR3 DNA sequence: TGCGCCAGCAGCTTGGGGTCAGGTTACGTGAACACTGAAGCTTTCTTT.

This clonotype has only a few counts. V usage is TRBV5-6 and J usage is TRBJ2-6; TRBD1 might be the D (6 bases). Germline assignment: CDR1 SGHDT and CDR2 YYEEEE. The V and J ends lost 3 bases and 2 bases respectively, with 9 bases between them. The CDR3 spans 15 residues. The CDR3 loop is CASSSGVTGANVLTF. The DNA of the CDR3 is TGTGCCAGCAGCTCAGGGGTTACTGGGGCCAACGTCCTGACTTTC.

The chain is built from TRBV14 and TRBJ2-7; 11 bases align to TRBD2. Trimming cost V 5 bases and J 0 bases; bases outside gene matches: 12. Germline CDR1 is SGHDN and CDR2 is FVKESK. The CDR3 is 18 amino acids. CDR3 in DNA: TGTGCCAGCAGCACTTCACTAGCGGGGGCTGACAGCTCCTACGAGCAGTACTTC. This codes for CASSTSLAGADSSYEQYF.

This clonotype was recorded many times. V is TRBV6-5 and J is TRBJ2-2; no definite D call. The CDR3 is 13 residues long. Germline V gives CDR1 MNHEY, CDR2 SVGAGI. V dropped 7 bases and J dropped 6 bases, with 12 bases sitting between them. CDR3 coding DNA: TGTGCCAGCAACCCCGGTACATCCGGGGAGCTGTTTTTT. It is translated as CASNPGTSGELFF.

In its sample, this clonotype was seen many times. The rearrangement links TRBV20-1 to TRBJ2-7, with 8 bases lining up with TRBD2. V dropped 0 bases and J dropped 6; count of bases not matched to a gene: 13. This CDR3 contains 16 residues. Germline V gene data show CDR1 as DFQATT and CDR2 as SNEGSKA (reference sequence). CDR3 region: CSARDRRSGNVPEQYF. In DNA, the CDR3 is TGCAGTGCTAGAGATCGGCGTAGCGGGAATGTCCCCGAGCAGTACTTC.

At least ten counts were recorded for this clonotype. This chain links TRBV7-2 with TRBJ2-5, with unresolved D. V lost 5 bases to trimming and J lost 4 bases, with 8 bases between them. Germline values: CDR1 SGHTA, CDR2 FQGNSA. The CDR3 extends over 12 amino acids. DNA of the CDR3: TGTGCCAGCAGCCCCTATAGAGAGACCCAGTACTTC. Translation: CASSPYRETQYF.

The V call is TRBV28, the J call TRBJ1-2, with 8 nucleotides matching TRBD1. Germline V gives CDR1 MDHEN, CDR2 SYDVKM. This CDR3 spans 14 amino acids. J was trimmed by 5 bases and V by 5 bases; bases with no gene match: 7. The DNA for the CDR3 is TGTGCCAGCAGTACGGGACAGGCAGTATATGGCTACACCTTC. Translated: CASSTGQAVYGYTF.

This clonotype has only a few counts. This chain links TRBV4-2 with TRBJ1-4; unclear D gene. The CDR3 covers 16 residues. Trimming left V 0 bases short and J 3 bases short, with 11 bases between. Germline V lookup: CDR1 LGHNA, CDR2 YNFKEQ. CDR3 protein: CASSQEGRVSNEKLFF. The CDR3 region has the DNA TGTGCCAGCAGCCAAGAGGGTCGGGTGTCTAATGAAAAACTGTTTTTT.

The rearrangement uses TRBV28 and TRBJ2-7; 9 bases fit TRBD2. There are 13 residues in the CDR3. The V gene's germline CDR1 is MDHEN and CDR2 SYDVKM. With 10 bases clipped from V and 2 bases from J, the junction kept 6 bases outside the gene matches. The chain's CDR3 is CATSLAGPYEQYF. As DNA, the CDR3 is TGTGCCACCTCCCTAGCGGGGCCCTACGAGCAGTACTTC.

This clonotype was seen a few times. The rearrangement uses TRBV5-1 and TRBJ2-5; 7 nucleotides align to TRBD1. Germline assignment: CDR1 SGHRS and CDR2 YFSETQ. CDR3 size: 15 residues. After removal of 4 bases from V and 1 base from J, the junction contained 7 bases not matched to a gene. This CDR3 reads CASSQSTGSQETQYF. CDR3 sequence (DNA): TGCGCCAGCAGCCAATCGACAGGGTCCCAAGAGACCCAGTACTTC.

This clonotype was seen at least ten times. The rearrangement joins TRBV20-1 to TRBJ1-2; D is possibly TRBD1 (6 bases). The CDR3 totals 11 residues. Trimming shortened V by 0 bases and J by 13 bases, and 12 bases separated the two germline ends. Germline CDR1 and CDR2: DFQATT and SNEGSKA (reference sequence). This chain's CDR3 is CSAREGQPLTF. The CDR3 nucleotides are TGCAGTGCTAGAGAAGGACAGCCCCTCACCTTC.

This clonotype was counted a few times. The chain combines TRBV6-5 with TRBJ2-7; D not resolved. The V gene lost 5 bases and the J gene lost 2 bases, with 16 bases spanning the gap. CDR1 is MNHEY, CDR2 SVGAGI, per germline. The CDR3 is 15 amino acids. The CDR3: CASSPFTNLPYEQYF. Written as DNA, the CDR3 is TGTGCCAGCAGTCCCTTTACAAACTTACCCTACGAGCAGTACTTC.

The rearrangement joins TRBV6-1 to TRBJ2-3; 10 positions agree with TRBD2. This CDR3 region has 17 residues. Trimming removed 6 bases from V and 6 bases from J; junction bases left unmatched: 15. Germline V gene data show CDR1 as MNHNS and CDR2 as SASEGT. The CDR3 nucleotides are TGTGCCAGCAGGAGGCGGCCTAGCGGGAGAATATTTGATACGCAGTATTTT. Protein sequence: CASRRRPSGRIFDTQYF.

The rearrangement links TRBV12-3 or TRBV12-4 to TRBJ1-1; D possibly corresponds to TRBD1 (6 bases). The V end lost 7 bases, the J end lost 4 bases, and 16 bases lay between the germline ends. This CDR3 spans 14 amino acids. The CDR3 is CASTINWGRTEAFF. The DNA for the CDR3 is TGTGCCAGCACTATCAATTGGGGGCGCACTGAAGCTTTCTTT.

The rearrangement uses TRBV5-1 and TRBJ2-1; maybe TRBD2 (6 bases). Germline CDR1 SGHRS, CDR2 YFSETQ. Trimming took 0 bases from V and 9 from J, leaving 10 bases between them. The CDR3 consists of 13 residues. CDR3 amino acids: CASSLALAGEQFF. The CDR3 nucleotides are TGCGCCAGCAGCTTGGCACTAGCAGGTGAGCAGTTCTTC.

This chain connects TRBV20-1 to TRBJ2-3; D unresolved. The CDR3 has 13 amino acids. CDR1 is DFQATT and CDR2 is SNEGSKA in the germline V gene (reference sequence). Between the trimmed V and J ends, which lost 5 bases and 2 bases, there was a span of 11 bases. The CDR3, as DNA: TGCAGTGCTCCGACTCTTTACACAGATACGCAGTATTTT. This codes for CSAPTLYTDTQYF.

The sample holds a few counts of this clonotype. The chain recombines TRBV7-9 with TRBJ1-1; D not certain. This CDR3 is 12 amino acids long. Trimming stripped 5 bases from V and 4 bases from J, with 8 bases between. Germline V gene lookup returns CDR1 SEHNR and CDR2 FQNEAQ (reference sequence). The CDR3 nucleotides read TGTGCCAGCAGCCCCCAGACCACTGAAGCTTTCTTT. This gives the protein CASSPQTTEAFF.

The DNA for the CDR3 is TGTGCCAGCTTTCGTGGTGGGGCCAACGTCCTGACTTTC. This encodes CASFRGGANVLTF. V gene TRBV28 combines with J gene TRBJ2-6; no reliable D call. This CDR3 contains 13 residues. CDR1 and CDR2 from the germline V gene are MDHEN and SYDVKM. Trimming removed 8 bases at V and 3 bases at J, with 8 bases between.

This clonotype was picked up a small number of times. The chain joins TRBV5-5 to TRBJ1-5; D is unresolved. The V gene's germline CDR1 is SGHKS and CDR2 YYEKEE (reference sequence). V lost 2 bases to trimming and J lost 2 bases, with 20 bases between them. The CDR3 is 18 residues long. The CDR3 loop is CASSFGEGSPAGNQPQHF. The CDR3 DNA sequence: TGTGCCAGCAGCTTTGGTGAGGGCAGTCCCGCTGGCAATCAGCCCCAGCATTTT.

This clonotype was recorded many times. The DNA of the CDR3 is TGTGCCAGCAGCCAAGAACGATACCAAGAGACCCAGTACTTC. Translation gives CASSQERYQETQYF. The J gene is TRBJ2-5, the V gene TRBV4-2; D ambiguous. V dropped 0 bases and J dropped 0 bases, with 5 bases sitting between them. CDR1 LGHNA and CDR2 YNFKEQ come from the germline V gene. CDR3 length: 14 residues.

This clonotype was observed a few times. The chain carries TRBV5-1 and TRBJ1-3; D is undetermined. Trimming took 2 bases from V and 0 from J, leaving 12 bases between them. CDR1 is SGHRS, CDR2 YFSETQ, per germline. The CDR3 loop spans 16 amino acids. CDR3: CASSLGSWSSGNTIYF. The DNA for the CDR3 is TGCGCCAGCAGCTTAGGATCCTGGAGCTCTGGAAACACCATATATTTT.

This clonotype showed up just a few times. This chain connects TRBV6-5 to TRBJ2-1; no reliable D call. The CDR3 consists of 14 residues. The germline V gene encodes CDR1 MNHEY and CDR2 SVGAGI. The V gene lost 4 bases and the J gene lost 2 bases, with 9 bases spanning the gap. Written as DNA, the CDR3 is TGTGCCAGCAGTTTGGACGAACCCTACAATGAGCAGTTCTTC. Protein: CASSLDEPYNEQFF.

The V call is TRBV14, the J call TRBJ1-2; TRBD1 is a possible D gene (5 bases). Germline CDR1 reads SGHDN; CDR2 reads FVKESK. CDR3 length equals 15 residues. V lost 4 bases to trimming and J lost 7 bases, with 19 bases between them. CDR3 protein: CASSLLPQGVGGYTF. The CDR3 bases are TGTGCCAGCAGCCTCCTACCCCAGGGAGTTGGTGGCTACACCTTC.

The chain couples TRBV5-1 to TRBJ1-3; D call uncertain. Trimming took 3 bases from V and 0 from J, leaving 4 bases between them. From germline, CDR1 is SGHRS and CDR2 YFSETQ. This CDR3 comprises 13 residues. The CDR3 spells CASSSFSGNTIYF. The CDR3 coding sequence is TGCGCCAGCAGCTCCTTCTCTGGAAACACCATATATTTT.

The chain combines TRBV25-1 with TRBJ2-1; TRBD2 matches at 9 bases. Germline trimming cut 2 bases from V and 5 bases from J; bases unmatched to any gene: 4. Per the germline V gene, CDR1 is MGHDK and CDR2 is SYGVNS. The CDR3 covers 15 residues. CDR3 coding DNA: TGTGCCAGCAGTGAACCCGGGACTAGCAACAATGAGCAGTTCTTC. It encodes CASSEPGTSNNEQFF.

Only a few counts were recorded for this clonotype. The chain carries TRBV6-1 and TRBJ1-3; D gene uncertain. Germline CDR1 reads MNHNS; CDR2 reads SASEGT. The CDR3 runs 15 residues. Deletions cut 3 bases from V and 2 bases from J, with 11 bases between. The chain's CDR3 is CASSEWLGTGNTIYF. CDR3 nucleotide sequence: TGTGCCAGCAGTGAGTGGTTGGGGACTGGAAACACCATATATTTT.

The chain joins TRBV28 to TRBJ2-5; D call uncertain. The germline V and J ends were trimmed by 3 bases and 8 bases, with 10 bases remaining between them. The CDR3 has 12 amino acids. The germline CDR1 and CDR2 sequences are MDHEN and SYDVKM. The CDR3 here is CASSFVIGTQYF. The CDR3 DNA reads as TGTGCCAGCAGTTTCGTCATTGGAACCCAGTACTTC.

This rearrangement joins TRBV27 to TRBJ2-3; D is undetermined. The V gene's germline CDR1 is MNHEY and CDR2 SMNVEV (reference sequence). The CDR3 is 14 residues long. V was cut by 5 bases and J by 0 bases, with 9 bases left in between. The CDR3 protein is CASSRWRSTDTQYF. The CDR3 bases are TGTGCCAGCAGTAGGTGGCGGAGCACAGATACGCAGTATTTT.

A few counts support this clonotype. This chain uses TRBV28 with TRBJ2-2, with no clear D. This CDR3 contains 13 residues. Trimming removed 11 bases from V and 0 bases from J, with 10 bases in between. Germline assignment: CDR1 MDHEN and CDR2 SYDVKM. CDR3 sequence reads: CAVPDSNTGELFF. The CDR3 nucleotides are TGTGCCGTCCCGGATTCGAACACCGGGGAGCTGTTTTTT.